This TCR beta chain was obtained from a study of cytomegalovirus exposure and HLA in healthy donors. General study results and limits: Earlier analysis looked at TCR beta V segments, and most were productive about 90% or about 30% of the time. Presence/absence analyses supposed approximately even sequencing depth among donors.

This CDR3 is 15 amino acids long. V was clipped by 5 bases and J by 1 base, with 14 bases between them. From germline, CDR1 is SGHTA and CDR2 FQGTGA. The table lists this clone with a count of one. The antigen is not known. The study ran its PCR with 60 Vbeta and 13 Jbeta primers. In the authors' methods: A later analysis counted about 80 million unique TCR beta chains, about 10 million shared. The protocol was immunoSEQ multiplex PCR, while the TCRdb copy is restricted to in-frame clones and leaves out a portion. V and J calls and clone size follow that table, whereas D and trimming were derived from the DNA. The sample shows approximately 240,000 clones, about three quarters of them seen only once.

The rearrangement uses TRBV7-3 and TRBJ2-5, with D perhaps matching TRBD2 (7 bases). The sequencing input was PBMCs. This clonotype was sampled from a woman aged 55-70 years in good health and CMV-seropositive. The CDR3 nucleotides read TGTGCCAGCAGCCGAAAAGGGGGGGTCCAAGAGACCCAGTACTTC. This codes for CASSRKGGVQETQYF.